The entry below describes one T cell receptor (beta chain). J was trimmed by 6 bases and V by 2 bases; bases with no gene match: 6. Germline CDR1 reads MGHDK; CDR2 reads SYGVNS. There are 14 residues in the CDR3. Original methodology: Reference gene primer amplification yielded estimated nucleated cell counts. Only in-frame clones appear in the TCRdb table, and some are missing; sequencing was by immunoSEQ multiplex PCR. V, J and clone size are taken as reported in that table, and D and trimming were inferred from the DNA itself. The sample holds about 42,000 clones, around nine tenths seen once. This sample is part of a study of blood T cell repertoires in COVID-19. Across the whole study: Acute-phase and convalescent COVID-19 samples originated in the United States, Italy and Spain.

The sequence derives from a human donor in a cohort sampled during active COVID-19. This rearrangement joins TRBV25-1 to TRBJ1-2; TRBD1 matches at 7 bases. Input material: peripheral blood. As DNA, the CDR3 is TGTGCCAGCAGTGAAGTCGACAGGGTCCATGGCTACACCTTC. Its protein is CASSEVDRVHGYTF.